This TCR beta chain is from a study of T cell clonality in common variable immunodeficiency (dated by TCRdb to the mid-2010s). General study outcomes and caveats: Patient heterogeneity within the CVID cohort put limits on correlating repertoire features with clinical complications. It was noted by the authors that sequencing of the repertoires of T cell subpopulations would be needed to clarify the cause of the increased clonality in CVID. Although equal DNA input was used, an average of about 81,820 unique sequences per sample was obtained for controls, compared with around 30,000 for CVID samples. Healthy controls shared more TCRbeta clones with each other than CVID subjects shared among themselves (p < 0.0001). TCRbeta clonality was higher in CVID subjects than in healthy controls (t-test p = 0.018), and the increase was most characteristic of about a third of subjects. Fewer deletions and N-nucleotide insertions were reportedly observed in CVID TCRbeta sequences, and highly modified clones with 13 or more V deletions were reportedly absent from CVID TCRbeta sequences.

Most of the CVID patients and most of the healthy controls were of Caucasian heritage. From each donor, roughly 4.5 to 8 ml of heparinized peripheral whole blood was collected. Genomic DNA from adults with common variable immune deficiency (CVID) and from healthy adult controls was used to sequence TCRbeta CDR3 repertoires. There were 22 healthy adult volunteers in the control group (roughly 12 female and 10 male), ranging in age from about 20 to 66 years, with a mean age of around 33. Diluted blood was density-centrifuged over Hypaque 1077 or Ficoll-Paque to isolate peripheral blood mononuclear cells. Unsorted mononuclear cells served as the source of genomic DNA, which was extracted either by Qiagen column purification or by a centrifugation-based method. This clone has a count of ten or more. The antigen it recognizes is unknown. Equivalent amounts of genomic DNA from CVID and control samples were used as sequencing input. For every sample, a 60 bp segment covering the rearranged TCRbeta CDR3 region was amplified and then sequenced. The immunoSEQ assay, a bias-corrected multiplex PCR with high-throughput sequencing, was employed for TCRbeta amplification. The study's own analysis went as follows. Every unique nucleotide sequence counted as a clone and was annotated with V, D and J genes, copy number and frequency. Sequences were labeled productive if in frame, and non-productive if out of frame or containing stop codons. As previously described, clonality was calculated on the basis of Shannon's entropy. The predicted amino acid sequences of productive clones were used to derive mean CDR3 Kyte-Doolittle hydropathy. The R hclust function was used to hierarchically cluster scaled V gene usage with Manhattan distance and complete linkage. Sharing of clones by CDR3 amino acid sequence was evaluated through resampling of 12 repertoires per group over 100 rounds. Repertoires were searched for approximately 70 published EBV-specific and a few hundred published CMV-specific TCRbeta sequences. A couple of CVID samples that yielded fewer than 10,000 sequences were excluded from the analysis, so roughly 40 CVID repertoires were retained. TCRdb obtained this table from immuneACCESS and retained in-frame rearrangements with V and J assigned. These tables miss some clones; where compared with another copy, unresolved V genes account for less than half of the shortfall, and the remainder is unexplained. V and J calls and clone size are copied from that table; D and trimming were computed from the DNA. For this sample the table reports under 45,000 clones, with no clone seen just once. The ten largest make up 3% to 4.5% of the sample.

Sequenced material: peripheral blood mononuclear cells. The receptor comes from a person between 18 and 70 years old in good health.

The CDR3 in this case is CATGQTPENEQFF. Incomplete CDR3 DNA: TGTGCCACCGGACAGACCCCGGAGAATGAG. The chain uses TRBV10-3 and TRBJ2-1, with a weak D call of TRBD1 (6 bases match). The read comes to an end 3 residues before the CDR3 does, leaving the germline J gene to fill in the end. The CDR3 sequence holds 13 residues, the cysteine and phenylalanine included. The DNA shown is the part of the CDR3 that was read: 30 bases, in frame from base 1. Per the germline V gene, ENHRY is the CDR1 and SYGVKD is the CDR2. V loses 10 bases of germline sequence and J loses 7 bases, and the interval between the two ends is 17 bases.